The source of this T cell receptor (beta chain) is a study of blood T cell repertoires in COVID-19. Here immunoSEQ multiplex PCR was the method, and the copy in TCRdb shows in-frame clones only, minus some. This table holds 300,000 or so clones, roughly 91% found once. The sequenced sample was peripheral blood. The sequence derives from a man in his fifties or sixties with active or convalescent COVID-19.

The CDR3 nucleotides are TGTGCCAGCAGCCCGACAGACAACTATGGCTACACCTTC. The encoded protein is CASSPTDNYGYTF. This chain links TRBV11-2 with TRBJ1-2; maybe TRBD1 (5 bases). Trimming left V 5 bases short and J 2 bases short, with 9 bases between. This CDR3 has 13 residues. Germline V lookup: CDR1 SGHAT, CDR2 FQNNGV. Combining the CDR3 with reference TRBV11-2 and TRBJ1-2 gives the whole variable domain EAGVAQSPRYKIIEKRQSVAFWCNPISGHATLYWYQQILGQGPKLLIQFQNNGVVDDSQLPKDRFSAERLKGVDSTLKIQPAKLEDSAVYLCASSPTDNYGYTFGSGTRLTVV.